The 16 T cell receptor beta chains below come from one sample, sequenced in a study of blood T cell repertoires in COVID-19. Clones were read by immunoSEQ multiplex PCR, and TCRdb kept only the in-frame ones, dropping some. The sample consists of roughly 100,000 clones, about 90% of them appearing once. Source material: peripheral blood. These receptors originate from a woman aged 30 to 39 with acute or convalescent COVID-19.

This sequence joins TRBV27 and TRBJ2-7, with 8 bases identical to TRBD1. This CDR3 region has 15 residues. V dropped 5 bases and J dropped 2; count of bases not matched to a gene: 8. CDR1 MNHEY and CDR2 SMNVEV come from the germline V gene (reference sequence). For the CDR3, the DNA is TGTGCCAGCAGTCCAAGACAGGGGATGGCCTACGAGCAGTACTTC. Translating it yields CASSPRQGMAYEQYF.

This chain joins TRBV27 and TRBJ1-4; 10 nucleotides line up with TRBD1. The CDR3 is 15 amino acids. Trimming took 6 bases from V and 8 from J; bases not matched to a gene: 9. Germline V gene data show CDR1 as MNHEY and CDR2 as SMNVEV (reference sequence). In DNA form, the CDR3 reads TGTGCCAGCAGCAACGACAGGGGGCTTGACGAAAAACTGTTTTTT. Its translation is CASSNDRGLDEKLFF.

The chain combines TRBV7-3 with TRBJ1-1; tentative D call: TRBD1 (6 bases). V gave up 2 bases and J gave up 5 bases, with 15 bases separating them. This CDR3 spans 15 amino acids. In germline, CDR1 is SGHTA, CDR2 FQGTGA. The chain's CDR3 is CASSLSPGRGTEAFF. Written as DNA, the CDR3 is TGTGCCAGCAGCTTATCCCCAGGGAGGGGGACTGAAGCTTTCTTT.

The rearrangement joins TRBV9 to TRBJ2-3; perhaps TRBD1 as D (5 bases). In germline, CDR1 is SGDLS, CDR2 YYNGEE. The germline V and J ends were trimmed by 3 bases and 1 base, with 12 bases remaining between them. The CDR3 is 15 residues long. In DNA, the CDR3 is TGTGCCAGCAGCGCAGACAGTGGGGGCACAGATACGCAGTATTTT. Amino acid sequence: CASSADSGGTDTQYF.

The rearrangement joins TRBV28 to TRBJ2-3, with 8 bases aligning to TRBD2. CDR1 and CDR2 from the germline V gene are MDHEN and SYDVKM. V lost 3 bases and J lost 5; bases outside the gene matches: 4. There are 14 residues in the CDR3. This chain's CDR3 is CASSFPRGGDTQYF. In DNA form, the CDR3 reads TGTGCCAGCAGTTTCCCCCGGGGGGGAGATACGCAGTATTTT. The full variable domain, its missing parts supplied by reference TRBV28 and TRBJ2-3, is DVKVTQSSRYLVKRTGEKVFLECVQDMDHENMFWYRQDPGLGLRLIYFSYDVKMKEKGDIPEGYSVSREKKERFSLILESASTNQTSMYLCASSFPRGGDTQYFGPGTRLTVL.

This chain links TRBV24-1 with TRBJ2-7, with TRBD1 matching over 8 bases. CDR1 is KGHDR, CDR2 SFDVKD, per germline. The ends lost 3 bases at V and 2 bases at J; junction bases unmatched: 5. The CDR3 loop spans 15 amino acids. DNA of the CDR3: TGTGCCACCAGTGATCGTGGACAGGGAGCCTACGAGCAGTACTTC. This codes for CATSDRGQGAYEQYF.

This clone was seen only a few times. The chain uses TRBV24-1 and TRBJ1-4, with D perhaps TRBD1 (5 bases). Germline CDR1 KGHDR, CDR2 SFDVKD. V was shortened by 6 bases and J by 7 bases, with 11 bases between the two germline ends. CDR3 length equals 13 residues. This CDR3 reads CATSPGGVEKLFF. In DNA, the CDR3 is TGTGCCACCAGTCCGGGGGGAGTTGAAAAACTGTTTTTT.

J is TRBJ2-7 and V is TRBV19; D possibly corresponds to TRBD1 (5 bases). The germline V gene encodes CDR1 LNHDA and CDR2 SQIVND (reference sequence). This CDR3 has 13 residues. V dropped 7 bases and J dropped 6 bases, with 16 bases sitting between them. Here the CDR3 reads CASTPRQGGEQYF. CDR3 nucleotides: TGTGCCAGTACGCCCCGGCAGGGTGGCGAGCAGTACTTC.

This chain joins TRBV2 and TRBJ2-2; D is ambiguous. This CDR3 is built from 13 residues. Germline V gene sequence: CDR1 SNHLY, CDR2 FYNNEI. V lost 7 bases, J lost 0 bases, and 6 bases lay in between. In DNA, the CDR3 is TGTGCCAGCAAGCCGGCGAACACCGGGGAGCTGTTTTTT. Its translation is CASKPANTGELFF.

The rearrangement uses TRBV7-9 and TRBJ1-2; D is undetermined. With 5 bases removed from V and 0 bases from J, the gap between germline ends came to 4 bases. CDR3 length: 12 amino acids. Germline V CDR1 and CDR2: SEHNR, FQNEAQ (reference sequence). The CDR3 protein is CASSDTNYGYTF. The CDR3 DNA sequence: TGTGCCAGCAGCGACACTAACTATGGCTACACCTTC.

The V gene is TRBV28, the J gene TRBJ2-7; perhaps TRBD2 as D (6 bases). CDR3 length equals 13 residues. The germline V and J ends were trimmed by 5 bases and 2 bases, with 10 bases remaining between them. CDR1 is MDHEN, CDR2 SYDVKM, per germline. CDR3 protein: CASSGGWPYEQYF. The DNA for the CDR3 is TGTGCCAGCAGTGGGGGGTGGCCCTACGAGCAGTACTTC. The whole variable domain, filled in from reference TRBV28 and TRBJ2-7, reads DVKVTQSSRYLVKRTGEKVFLECVQDMDHENMFWYRQDPGLGLRLIYFSYDVKMKEKGDIPEGYSVSREKKERFSLILESASTNQTSMYLCASSGGWPYEQYFGPGTRLTVT.

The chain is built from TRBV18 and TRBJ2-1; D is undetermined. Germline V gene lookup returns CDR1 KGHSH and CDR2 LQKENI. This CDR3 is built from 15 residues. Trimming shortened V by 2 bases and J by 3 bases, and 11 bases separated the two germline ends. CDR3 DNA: TGTGCCAGCTCACCAACTGCGGCCTTCTACAATGAGCAGTTCTTC. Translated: CASSPTAAFYNEQFF.

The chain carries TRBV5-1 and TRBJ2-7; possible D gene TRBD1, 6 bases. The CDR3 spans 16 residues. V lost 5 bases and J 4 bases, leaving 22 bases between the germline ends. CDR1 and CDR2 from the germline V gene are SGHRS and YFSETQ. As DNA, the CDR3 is TGCGCCAGCAGTATCGGACAGCCGGGGTTAGGGTACGAGCAGTACTTC. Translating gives CASSIGQPGLGYEQYF.

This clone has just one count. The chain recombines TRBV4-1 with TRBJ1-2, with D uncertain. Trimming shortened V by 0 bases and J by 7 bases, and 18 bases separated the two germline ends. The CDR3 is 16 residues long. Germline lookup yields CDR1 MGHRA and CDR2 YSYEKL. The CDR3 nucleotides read TGCGCCAGCAGCCAAGAGGTTGGAACCCGAACGGGTGGCTACACCTTC. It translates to CASSQEVGTRTGGYTF.

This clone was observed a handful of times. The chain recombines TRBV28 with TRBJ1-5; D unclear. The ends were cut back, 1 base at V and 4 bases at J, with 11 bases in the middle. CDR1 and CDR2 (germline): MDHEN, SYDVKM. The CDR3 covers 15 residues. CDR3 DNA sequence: TGTGCCAGCAGTTTATCGGGGTTTGGTAATCAGCCCCAGCATTTT. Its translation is CASSLSGFGNQPQHF.

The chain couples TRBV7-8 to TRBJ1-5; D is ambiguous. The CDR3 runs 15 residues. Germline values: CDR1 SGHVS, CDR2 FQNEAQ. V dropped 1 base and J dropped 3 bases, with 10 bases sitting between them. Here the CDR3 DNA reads TGTGCCAGCAGCTTAGGAATAGTCGACAATCAGCCCCAGCATTTT. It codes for CASSLGIVDNQPQHF.